Reported below is one TCR beta chain. Its antigen remains unknown. The data are from a study of vaccination and CD4 T cells after COVID-19. The sample's treatment: approximately 9-day PBMC culture with coronavirus spike peptide pools or control peptides (ViraFEST assay). CD4+ T cells that came from the unexposed donor were collected before the COVID-19 pandemic (2011-2018). The assay that was used to sequence DNA from cultured CD4+ T cells was the Oncomine TCR Beta short-read assay. MiXCR, run by TCRdb on the PCR reads, gives a single entry per CDR3 protein. Of thousands of distinct CDR3 sequences listed, under 60% are singletons. Material: CD4+ T cells from blood, cultured in vitro. The clonotype was recovered from a human donor in good health.

This chain's CDR3 is CASSPSGPYGYTF. The CDR3 nucleotides read TGTGCCAGCAGCCCATCGGGACCCTATGGCTACACCTTC. This chain joins TRBV11-2 and TRBJ1-2; D might be TRBD1 (5 bases). This CDR3 region has 13 residues. CDR1 and CDR2 (germline): SGHAT, FQNNGV. Trimming shortened V by 5 bases and J by 4 bases, and 11 bases separated the two germline ends.